One sample yielded the 15 T cell receptor beta chains listed below, sequenced in a study of radiation and T cells in renal cell carcinoma. Repertoires were generated with immunoSEQ multiplex PCR, while TCRdb's copy carries only in-frame clones and drops some. The sample holds around 76,000 clones; more than 75% are singletons and the top ten take less than 7%. Time point here: blood 2 weeks post-SBRT. This sample's treatment: 15 Gy SBRT to primary tumor, nephrectomy 4 weeks later. The sample was blood, taken from a patient whose treatment included radiotherapy and nephrectomy. All receptors derive from a man aged 60 to 69 with renal cell carcinoma.

This clone was detected once. The chain combines TRBV29-1 with TRBJ2-7, with TRBD1 matching over 8 bases. This CDR3 has 12 residues. Germline lookup yields CDR1 SQVTM and CDR2 ANQGSEA. J gave up 2 bases and V 6 bases, and 3 bases lay outside the gene matches. The CDR3 nucleotides read TGCAGCGTGAGGACAGGGCCCTACGAGCAGTACTTC. Encoded protein: CSVRTGPYEQYF.

The rearrangement links TRBV11-2 to TRBJ2-7, with no clear D. V was trimmed by 2 bases and J by 6 bases, leaving 8 bases between them. The CDR3 runs 12 residues. CDR1 SGHAT and CDR2 FQNNGV come from the germline V gene. In DNA, the CDR3 is TGTGCCAGCAGCTTAACAGTTACCGAGCAGTACTTC. As protein: CASSLTVTEQYF.

The chain has TRBV6-5 and TRBJ2-7; D might be TRBD2 (6 bases). The CDR3 length is 15 residues. The germline V gene has CDR1 MNHEY and CDR2 SVGAGI. V lost 5 bases to trimming and J lost 0 bases, with 14 bases between them. The CDR3 DNA follows: TGTGCCAGCAGTCACGAGAGGAGGGGCTCCTACGAGCAGTACTTC. The encoded protein is CASSHERRGSYEQYF.

The chain recombines TRBV4-3 with TRBJ2-2; TRBD2 is a possible D gene (6 bases). Trimming left V 6 bases short and J 0 bases short, with 11 bases between. The CDR3 runs 15 residues. From germline, CDR1 is LGHNA and CDR2 YSLEER. CDR3 protein: CASSRGTANTGELFF. As DNA, the CDR3 is TGCGCCAGCAGTCGGGGGACGGCGAACACCGGGGAGCTGTTTTTT.

V and J are TRBV7-2 and TRBJ2-5, with 8 bases that match TRBD1. The germline V gene encodes CDR1 SGHTA and CDR2 FQGNSA. The CDR3 contains 17 residues. Losses at the gene ends were 2 bases for V and 1 base for J; bases not matched to a gene: 9. The CDR3 region has the DNA TGTGCCAGCAGCTTACATTTATCCGGACAGGGCCAAGAGACCCAGTACTTC. Translating gives CASSLHLSGQGQETQYF.

This chain uses TRBV29-1 with TRBJ1-1; D ambiguous. In germline, CDR1 is SQVTM, CDR2 ANQGSEA. V was clipped by 2 bases and J by 7 bases, with 11 bases between them. CDR3 length: 12 residues. The CDR3 DNA sequence: TGCAGCGTTGAACGTCGGATACATGAAGCTTTCTTT. Its protein is CSVERRIHEAFF.

The chain links TRBV7-8 to TRBJ2-1, with 8 bases lining up with TRBD1. The CDR3 is made up of 13 amino acids. Per the germline V gene, CDR1 is SGHVS and CDR2 is FQNEAQ. Unmatched junction bases numbered 6, after V lost 6 bases and J lost 8 bases. The CDR3 nucleotides are TGTGCCAGCAGGCCCCCGACAGGGGATGAGCAGTTCTTC. Encoded protein: CASRPPTGDEQFF.

The V call is TRBV28, the J call TRBJ1-1, with D unresolved. The CDR3 extends over 11 amino acids. The V and J ends lost 10 bases and 7 bases respectively, with 13 bases between them. Germline CDR1 MDHEN, CDR2 SYDVKM. The CDR3 nucleotides read TGTGCCACCTCCAGAGCAGTTGAAGCTTTCTTT. It specifies CATSRAVEAFF.

This sequence joins TRBV25-1 and TRBJ2-1; perhaps TRBD1 as D (5 bases). CDR1 and CDR2 (germline): MGHDK, SYGVNS. This CDR3 region has 17 residues. Here the CDR3 DNA reads TGTGTCCAAGAGGCAGGGTGGCGGAAGAGCTCCTACAATGAGCAGTTCTTC. Amino acids: CVQEAGWRKSSYNEQFF.

The rearrangement uses TRBV19 and TRBJ2-7, with a tentative D call TRBD2 (7 bases). Trimming left V 6 bases short and J 2 bases short, with 20 bases between. The CDR3 totals 16 residues. CDR1 LNHDA and CDR2 SQIVND come from the germline V gene (reference sequence). The CDR3 sequence: CASSPTIGGRAYEQYF. Written as DNA, the CDR3 is TGTGCCAGTAGCCCGACGATAGGGGGGAGGGCCTACGAGCAGTACTTC.

V gene TRBV7-9 combines with J gene TRBJ2-7, with D tentatively TRBD1 (6 bases). The CDR3 covers 13 residues. Germline lookup yields CDR1 SEHNR and CDR2 FQNEAQ (reference sequence). V was trimmed by 8 bases and J by 0 bases, leaving 11 bases between them. DNA of the CDR3: TGTGCCAGCGACCGGGACAACTCCTACGAGCAGTACTTC. Its protein product is CASDRDNSYEQYF.

This sequence joins TRBV19 and TRBJ2-7; tentative D call: TRBD1 (6 bases). The CDR3 sequence is 16 residues long. The V gene lost 0 bases and the J gene lost 2 bases, with 14 bases spanning the gap. Looked up from germline, CDR1 is LNHDA and CDR2 is SQIVND (reference sequence). Written as DNA, the CDR3 is TGTGCCAGTAGTATAGATCCACAGGGACGGACCTACGAGCAGTACTTC. Translating gives CASSIDPQGRTYEQYF.

The rearrangement links TRBV10-1 to TRBJ1-1; 8 nucleotides match TRBD1. The V gene end was trimmed by 6 bases and the J gene end by 4 bases; junction bases not matched to a gene: 13. Germline CDR1 reads WNHNN; CDR2 reads SYGVQD (reference sequence). The CDR3 spans 16 residues. CDR3 nucleotide sequence: TGCGCCAGCAGCTCCTCTTGGAACAGGGGGGGCACTGAAGCTTTCTTT. It encodes CASSSSWNRGGTEAFF.

V usage is TRBV5-6 and J usage is TRBJ2-1; TRBD2 matches 11 bases. CDR1 SGHDT and CDR2 YYEEEE come from the germline V gene. The CDR3 contains 16 residues. The J segment lost 7 bases and the V segment lost 0 bases, leaving 6 bases of the junction unmatched. CDR3 amino acids: CASSLELAGVGNEQFF. CDR3 nucleotides: TGTGCCAGCAGCTTGGAACTAGCGGGAGTGGGGAATGAGCAGTTCTTC.

The chain carries TRBV7-9 and TRBJ2-1; D remains ambiguous. This CDR3 has 8 amino acids. Looked up from germline, CDR1 is SEHNR and CDR2 is FQNEAQ (reference sequence). V lost 5 bases to trimming and J lost 14 bases, with 4 bases between them. CDR3 amino acids: CASSPEFF. CDR3 in DNA: TGTGCCAGCAGCCCAGAGTTCTTC.